The 6 T cell receptor beta chains presented below share a single source sample, sequenced in a study of patients and donors after allogeneic stem cell transplantation. Each CDR3 protein is one row after TCRdb ran MiXCR on the RT-PCR reads. This sample carries about 57,000 distinct CDR3 sequences, 13% of them seen once, and the ten largest clones take over 25%. Sequencing was done on a sample of blood, either unsorted or a sorted T cell fraction (not recorded which). The source is a human donor who was either an allogeneic HSCT recipient or a stem cell or donor lymphocyte infusion donor (not recorded which). It is not recorded whose cells these are; they may come from a transplant donor.

This chain links TRBV27 with TRBJ2-2; perhaps TRBD2 as D (5 bases). Germline loops: CDR1 MNHEY, CDR2 SMNVEV (reference sequence). Trimming left V 0 bases short and J 4 bases short, with 6 bases between. The CDR3 contains 14 residues. DNA of the CDR3: TGTGCCAGCAGTTTATCGGCGGGCACCGGGGAGCTGTTTTTT. Its translation: CASSLSAGTGELFF.

The genes are TRBV5-1 and TRBJ2-2; 8 bases are shared with TRBD1. The CDR3 has 14 amino acids. CDR1 is SGHRS, CDR2 YFSETQ, per germline. The V segment lost 4 bases and the J segment 3 bases; nucleotides outside the gene matches: 2. The CDR3 DNA reads TGCGCCAGCAGCCCCAGGGGGCACACCGGGGAGCTGTTTTTT. Protein product: CASSPRGHTGELFF.

This clonotype has only a few counts. The rearrangement joins TRBV7-6 to TRBJ2-7, with 10 bases matching TRBD1. The CDR3 has 14 amino acids. With V trimmed by 5 bases and J by 5 bases, 6 bases remained unmatched. Germline lookup yields CDR1 SGHVS and CDR2 FNYEAQ. This chain's CDR3 is CASSEGQGSNEQYF. In DNA, the CDR3 is TGTGCCAGCAGCGAGGGACAGGGGAGCAACGAGCAGTACTTC.

This CDR3 reads CASRSTGPQETQYF. DNA of the CDR3: TGTGCCAGCAGATCGACAGGGCCGCAAGAGACCCAGTACTTC. The chain combines TRBV11-2 with TRBJ2-5; 7 nucleotides agree with TRBD1. With V trimmed by 6 bases and J by 2 bases, 6 bases remained unmatched. Germline V lookup: CDR1 SGHAT, CDR2 FQNNGV. This CDR3 comprises 14 residues.

This clonotype is termed medium-sized. The rearrangement links TRBV7-9 to TRBJ1-2; D not certain. Trimming took 5 bases from V and 0 from J, leaving 13 bases between them. The CDR3 contains 15 residues. CDR1 and CDR2 (germline): SEHNR, FQNEAQ (reference sequence). This CDR3 is CASSAQSSANYGYTF. The CDR3 DNA follows: TGTGCCAGCAGCGCACAGTCGTCAGCTAACTATGGCTACACCTTC. Based on the CDR3 plus reference TRBV7-9 and TRBJ1-2, the full variable domain is DTGVSQNPRHKITKRGQNVTFRCDPISEHNRLYWYRQTLGQGPEFLTYFQNEAQLEKSRLLSDRFSAERPKGSFSTLEIQRTEQGDSAMYLCASSAQSSANYGYTFGSGTRLTVV.

This clonotype has only a few counts. The genes are TRBV6-1 and TRBJ1-4; TRBD1 aligns across 10 bases. The J segment lost 5 bases and the V segment lost 7 bases, leaving 4 bases of the junction unmatched. Germline V gene sequence: CDR1 MNHNS, CDR2 SASEGT. This CDR3 spans 14 amino acids. This chain's CDR3 is CASMTGGVNEKLFF. The CDR3 nucleotides read TGTGCCAGCATGACAGGGGGCGTAAATGAAAAACTGTTTTTT.